These 20 T cell receptor beta chains were all obtained from the same sample, sequenced in a study of neurological immune-mediated disorders. TCRdb independently ran MiXCR on the 5' RACE reads; one entry per CDR3 protein. The repertoire holds 60,000 to 70,000 distinct CDR3 sequences, roughly 5.6% seen once, with about 5.3% in the top ten. Material for sequencing was PBMCs. All receptors derive from a human donor with multiple sclerosis. The donor label of this sample is uncertain.

This clonotype appeared many times. The chain combines TRBV14 with TRBJ1-1, with TRBD1 matching over 9 bases. The CDR3 is made up of 17 amino acids. Germline CDR1 SGHDN, CDR2 FVKESK. V was pared by 1 base and J by 5 bases, with 11 bases of the junction left unmatched. The CDR3 reads CASSQVQGATQRTEAFF. The CDR3 nucleotides are TGTGCCAGCAGCCAAGTACAGGGGGCCACGCAAAGGACTGAAGCTTTCTTT.

This clonotype was recorded many times. The chain combines TRBV2 with TRBJ1-2, with D possibly TRBD1 on 5 matching bases. The CDR3 extends over 13 amino acids. Trimming stripped 6 bases from V and 5 bases from J, with 13 bases between. Germline loops: CDR1 SNHLY, CDR2 FYNNEI. Here the CDR3 reads CASRGWGEYGYTF. CDR3 coding DNA: TGTGCCAGCAGAGGTTGGGGGGAGTATGGCTACACCTTC.

This clonotype was found many times. The rearrangement joins TRBV20-1 to TRBJ2-7, with a tentative D call TRBD1 (5 bases). V was pared by 5 bases and J by 5 bases, with 19 bases between. The CDR3 has 14 amino acids. CDR1 and CDR2 (germline): DFQATT, SNEGSKA (reference sequence). CDR3 region: CSAGTGSQPNEQYF. In DNA form, the CDR3 reads TGCAGTGCTGGAACAGGCTCCCAACCTAACGAGCAGTACTTC.

This clonotype occurred many times. This rearrangement joins TRBV6-1 to TRBJ2-3; a possible D gene is TRBD2 (6 bases). With 4 bases removed from V and 4 bases from J, the gap between germline ends came to 18 bases. This CDR3 contains 16 residues. Looked up from germline, CDR1 is MNHNS and CDR2 is SASEGT. Here the CDR3 reads CASSVSGSGVADTQYF. CDR3 bases: TGTGCCAGCAGTGTTTCGGGGTCGGGGGTAGCAGATACGCAGTATTTT.

This clonotype has a count of ten or more. The rearrangement joins TRBV5-1 to TRBJ1-5; 7 bases are a match to TRBD1. The CDR3 length is 14 residues. The junction had 5 bases not matched to a gene; V was cut back by 2 bases and J by 6 bases. Looked up from germline, CDR1 is SGHRS and CDR2 is YFSETQ. CDR3 sequence (DNA): TGCGCCAGCAGCTTTGGACAGGTTGGTCAGCCCCAGCATTTT. Protein: CASSFGQVGQPQHF.

This clonotype was observed many times. The DNA for the CDR3 is TGTGCCAGCAGTTACTCGAAATTCCTGACCTACGAGCAGTACTTC. This translates into CASSYSKFLTYEQYF. The J gene is TRBJ2-7, the V gene TRBV6-6; D unclear. The V gene's germline CDR1 is MNHNY and CDR2 SVGAGI (reference sequence). V was pared by 0 bases and J by 2 bases, with 11 bases between. This CDR3 has 15 amino acids.

This clonotype was observed a handful of times. This sequence joins TRBV5-1 and TRBJ1-2, with 11 bases matching TRBD1. The CDR3 loop spans 17 amino acids. The germline CDR1 and CDR2 sequences are SGHRS and YFSETQ. V lost 0 bases to trimming and J lost 3 bases; unmatched junction nucleotides: 7. CDR3 region: CASSLEGRTGGDYGYTF. The DNA for the CDR3 is TGCGCCAGCAGCTTGGAAGGCCGGACAGGGGGCGACTATGGCTACACCTTC.

This clonotype was picked up many times. The V gene is TRBV7-6, the J gene TRBJ2-7, with 8 bases matching TRBD1. Unmatched junction bases numbered 9, after V lost 1 base and J lost 1 base. This CDR3 region has 17 residues. Germline V CDR1 and CDR2: SGHVS, FNYEAQ. The CDR3 coding sequence is TGTGCCAGCAGCTTAGAGAGGCACAGGGGGAGGTCCTACGAGCAGTACTTC. This translates into CASSLERHRGRSYEQYF.

At least ten counts were recorded for this clonotype. The chain combines TRBV12-3 or TRBV12-4 with TRBJ1-1, with a tentative D call TRBD1 (6 bases). The CDR3 is made up of 13 amino acids. Trimming took 7 bases from V and 5 from J, leaving 14 bases between them. The CDR3 DNA reads as TGTGCCAGCATCTTGACAGGAGGGACTGAAGCTTTCTTT. This gives the protein CASILTGGTEAFF.

On this clonotype: The junction shows a germline mismatch at one end, possibly a read error. The rearrangement joins TRBV3-1 to TRBJ2-3; D is uncertain. This CDR3 spans 15 amino acids. Germline values: CDR1 LGHDT, CDR2 YNNKEL (reference sequence). CDR3 residues: CVSSQGLGNRDTQYF. The CDR3 bases are TGTGTCAGCAGCCAAGGTCTGGGAAACCGAGATACGCAGTATTTT.

This clonotype was seen ten or more times. The chain uses TRBV10-3 and TRBJ2-7; TRBD1 agrees at 8 bases. V lost 10 bases to trimming and J lost 3 bases; unmatched junction nucleotides: 11. CDR1 ENHRY and CDR2 SYGVKD come from the germline V gene. The CDR3 length is 14 residues. The CDR3 coding sequence is TGTGCCACCAAAGTACAGGGACAGGACTACGAGCAGTACTTC. Amino acid sequence: CATKVQGQDYEQYF.

This clonotype was detected many times. This chain joins TRBV20-1 and TRBJ1-1; D uncertain. The CDR3 has 15 amino acids. The germline gives CDR1 DFQATT, CDR2 SNEGSKA (reference sequence). The V and J ends lost 0 bases and 0 bases respectively, with 11 bases between them. CDR3 protein: CSARDFSTMNTEAFF. The CDR3 DNA reads TGCAGTGCTAGAGATTTTTCGACGATGAACACTGAAGCTTTCTTT.

In its sample, this clonotype was seen many times. The chain is built from TRBV9 and TRBJ2-2; D unclear. Germline loops: CDR1 SGDLS, CDR2 YYNGEE. V dropped 0 bases and J dropped 6 bases, with 3 bases sitting between them. This CDR3 comprises 12 residues. Written as DNA, the CDR3 is TGTGCCAGCAGCGTAGGGTCCGGGGAGCTGTTTTTT. Amino acids: CASSVGSGELFF.

This clonotype was recorded a few times. The chain employs TRBV5-1 and TRBJ2-7; perhaps TRBD2 as D (8 bases). The CDR3 loop spans 15 amino acids. V was trimmed by 7 bases and J by 7 bases, leaving 24 bases between them. Germline-derived CDR1 and CDR2 are SGHRS and YFSETQ. CDR3: CASSGTAGVVWEQYF. CDR3 coding DNA: TGCGCCAGCTCCGGGACAGCGGGGGTAGTATGGGAGCAGTACTTC. Filled out from reference TRBV5-1 and TRBJ2-7, the complete variable domain reads KAGVTQTPRYLIKTRGQQVTLSCSPISGHRSVSWYQQTPGQGLQFLFEYFSETQRNKGNFPGRFSGRQFSNSRSEMNVSTLELGDSALYLCASSGTAGVVWEQYFGPGTRLTVT.

This clonotype was seen repeatedly, ten times or more. The chain uses TRBV5-6 and TRBJ2-3; 7 bases are a match to TRBD1. V lost 4 bases to trimming and J lost 4 bases; unmatched junction nucleotides: 3. The length of the CDR3 is 13 residues. CDR1 and CDR2 (germline): SGHDT, YYEEEE. The CDR3 sequence is CASSRTGADTQYF. In nucleotides, the CDR3 is TGTGCCAGCAGCCGTACAGGGGCAGATACGCAGTATTTT. The complete variable domain, with remaining parts taken from reference TRBV5-6 and TRBJ2-3, reads DAGVTQSPTHLIKTRGQQVTLRCSPKSGHDTVSWYQQALGQGPQFIFQYYEEEERQRGNFPDRFSGHQFPNYSSELNVNALLLGDSALYLCASSRTGADTQYFGPGTRLTVL.

This clonotype appeared a few times. This chain joins TRBV5-1 and TRBJ1-5; TRBD1 matches at 7 bases. Germline CDR1 and CDR2: SGHRS and YFSETQ. CDR3 length equals 15 residues. J gave up 6 bases and V 0 bases, and 6 bases lay outside the gene matches. CDR3 coding DNA: TGCGCCAGCAGCTTGGGCCCACAGGGGAGTCAGCCCCAGCATTTT. This codes for CASSLGPQGSQPQHF.

There are many counts of this clonotype. V is TRBV20-1 and J is TRBJ1-2; D uncertain. The CDR3 sequence is 12 residues long. Between the trimmed V and J ends, which lost 0 bases and 8 bases, there was a span of 10 bases. In germline, CDR1 is DFQATT, CDR2 SNEGSKA (reference sequence). The CDR3 loop reads CSARDGREGYTF. The DNA of the CDR3 is TGCAGTGCTAGAGATGGGCGGGAGGGCTACACCTTC.

The table lists this clonotype with many counts. The CDR3 DNA sequence: TGTGCCAGCTCACCACAAGGGGCGTCCAGCTACAATGAGCAGTTCTTC. Its protein is CASSPQGASSYNEQFF. The rearrangement links TRBV18 to TRBJ2-1, with a weak D call TRBD1 (5 bases). This CDR3 has 16 amino acids. Trimming pared 1 base from V and 3 bases from J, leaving 13 bases between. Germline V gene data show CDR1 as KGHSH and CDR2 as LQKENI. Based on the CDR3 plus reference TRBV18 and TRBJ2-1, the full variable domain is NAGVMQNPRHLVRRRGQEARLRCSPMKGHSHVYWYRQLPEEGLKFMVYLQKENIIDESGMPKERFSAEFPKEGPSILRIQQVVRGDSAAYFCASSPQGASSYNEQFFGPGTRLTVL.

This clonotype was seen only a few times. The rearrangement links TRBV13 to TRBJ1-2, with a possible D match to TRBD1 (5 bases). The V end lost 1 base, the J end lost 4 bases, and 7 bases lay between the germline ends. The length of the CDR3 is 13 residues. CDR1 and CDR2 (germline): PRHDT, FYEKMQ (reference sequence). The CDR3 reads CASSLAGFYGYTF. CDR3 sequence (DNA): TGTGCCAGCAGCTTAGCAGGGTTCTATGGCTACACCTTC.

This clonotype was seen repeatedly, ten times or more. The chain carries TRBV5-1 and TRBJ1-2; TRBD1 agrees at 7 bases. The length of the CDR3 is 15 residues. J was trimmed by 4 bases and V by 4 bases; bases with no gene match: 10. Germline values: CDR1 SGHRS, CDR2 YFSETQ. The CDR3 spells CASSQGTADLYGYTF. Here the CDR3 DNA reads TGCGCCAGCAGCCAGGGGACAGCCGACCTCTATGGCTACACCTTC.